This TCR beta chain emerged from a study of blood T cell repertoires in COVID-19. The V segment lost 1 base and the J segment 6 bases; nucleotides outside the gene matches: 8. CDR3 length: 15 residues. Germline CDR1 and CDR2: SGHRS and YFSETQ. Data came from immunoSEQ multiplex PCR; TCRdb stores just in-frame clones and leaves some out. Of 200,000 to 300,000 clones listed, roughly 90% are singletons. This TCR derives from a woman in her 30s who had recovered from COVID-19. The sample comprised PBMCs or T cells enriched from blood (not recorded which). The chain employs TRBV5-1 and TRBJ2-7; TRBD2 matches at 9 bases. The CDR3: CASSLTEREEIEQYF. CDR3 nucleotides: TGCGCCAGCAGCTTGACCGAGCGGGAGGAGATCGAGCAGTACTTC.